This T cell receptor beta chain was profiled in a study of T cell responses to AZD1222 COVID-19 vaccine. General study findings and limits: Spike-wide vaccine-associated CD4 TCRs dominated at 160-218 and 743-854.

Profiled with immunoSEQ multiplex PCR; TCRdb holds only in-frame clones, not every one. The sample has about 50,000 clones, approximately 83% seen once. Germline CDR1 MNHNS, CDR2 SASEGT. V was shortened by 3 bases and J by 7 bases, with 7 bases between the two germline ends. This CDR3 spans 13 amino acids. Worth noting for this clone: Its target is unknown. Different DNA sequences within this sample yield the same CDR3.

The sample was peripheral blood, taken on day 0 of AZD1222 vaccination. V is TRBV6-1 and J is TRBJ1-6; D may be TRBD1 (5 bases). This clonotype was obtained from an adult in good health. The CDR3 bases are TGTGCCAGCAGTGACAGGGAAAATTCACCCCTCCACTTT. It translates to CASSDRENSPLHF.